The T cell receptor beta chain under discussion was sequenced for a study of neoadjuvant anti-PD-1 for oral cavity cancer. Described time point: after neoadjuvant nivolumab, at surgical resection. Libraries were prepared by immunoSEQ multiplex PCR; TCRdb keeps only in-frame clonotypes and omits some of them. The repertoire holds under 25,000 clones, with 27% as singletons. The CDR3 is 12 amino acids. V was pared by 10 bases and J by 3 bases, with 12 bases between. Germline V gives CDR1 MNHEY, CDR2 SVGAGI. The sample was tumor tissue, taken after nivolumab (anti-PD-1) treatment. V is TRBV6-5 and J is TRBJ1-2; D unclear. The sequence derives from a person between 35 and 79 years old with oral cavity squamous cell carcinoma. This CDR3 is CAITKDHYGYTF. The CDR3 nucleotides read TGTGCCATCACCAAGGACCACTATGGCTACACCTTC.